A single TCR beta chain is shown here with its context. This sample was taken from a study of T cells expressing NK-cell markers. The CDR3 runs 16 residues. CDR1 and CDR2 from the germline V gene are MGHDK and SYGVNS. UMI-tagged 5'RACE template switching yielded the TCR beta cDNA. TCRdb reprocessed the 5' RACE reads and stores each CDR3 protein as one record, lacking DNA. The sample table includes approximately 150,000 distinct CDR3 sequences. This chain uses TRBV25-1 with TRBJ2-3; TCRdb's D gene call, TRBD1, goes unchecked for lack of DNA. The receptor comes from a man aged 18 to 30 in good health. The sequenced material came from blood T cells: a sorted CD56 or NKG2C T cell subset, CD4+ or CD8+ T cells, or bulk PBMC T cells (not recorded which). CDR3 amino acids: CASSGIQGILTDTQYF. Looking up the rest from reference TRBV25-1 and TRBJ2-3 gives the full variable domain: EADIYQTPRYLVIGTGKKITLECSQTMGHDKMYWYQQDPGMELHLIHYSYGVNSTEKGDLSSESTVSRIRTEHFPLTLESARPSHTSQYLCASSGIQGILTDTQYFGPGTRLTVL.